What follows is one TCR beta chain and its context. The record originates from a study of blood T cell repertoires in COVID-19. This CDR3 is built from 19 residues. Trimming removed 0 bases from V and 7 bases from J; junction bases left unmatched: 19. Germline CDR1 reads GTSNPN; CDR2 reads SVGIG (reference sequence). TCRdb's table, derived via immunoSEQ multiplex PCR, lists solely in-frame clones and lacks some. The sample records 360,000 or so clones, about 88% being singletons. The receptor was derived from a woman in her twenties or thirties who had been exposed to COVID-19. The chain has TRBV30 and TRBJ2-2; 8 nucleotides line up with TRBD1. What was sequenced was PBMCs or T cells enriched from blood (not recorded which). The CDR3: CAWSVVLLLGQGAVGELFF. In DNA form, the CDR3 reads TGTGCCTGGAGTGTAGTTCTCCTCCTGGGGCAGGGGGCTGTCGGGGAGCTGTTTTTT.